The 26 T cell receptor beta chains below come from one sample, sequenced in a study of shared clonotypes between healthy human individuals. Assay used: immunoSEQ multiplex PCR; TCRdb lists only in-frame clones, some missing. Of approximately 510,000 clones listed, more than 65% are singletons. The sequenced sample was PBMCs. Source of these receptors: a woman aged 40 to 55 in good health. Some clones in this sample may be carry-over from other donors' samples.

The chain joins TRBV19 to TRBJ2-7, with 9 bases identical to TRBD2. Germline V CDR1 and CDR2: LNHDA, SQIVND (reference sequence). The CDR3 contains 15 residues. The V and J ends lost 1 base and 2 bases, in that order; junction bases with no gene match: 3. The CDR3 here is CASSIGASGAYEQYF. CDR3 DNA: TGTGCCAGTAGTATAGGGGCTAGCGGGGCCTACGAGCAGTACTTC.

The chain joins TRBV2 to TRBJ2-1, with 9 bases that match TRBD1. The germline CDR1 and CDR2 sequences are SNHLY and FYNNEI. The CDR3 is made up of 15 amino acids. The V segment lost 10 bases and the J segment 3 bases; nucleotides outside the gene matches: 10. The CDR3 DNA is TGTGCCAAACAAACCGGGACAGGGATCTACAATGAGCAGTTCTTC. Its protein is CAKQTGTGIYNEQFF.

The V and J genes are TRBV9 and TRBJ2-3; D call uncertain. The V end lost 1 base, the J end lost 0 bases, and 18 bases lay between the germline ends. The germline gives CDR1 SGDLS, CDR2 YYNGEE. The CDR3 contains 18 residues. CDR3 in amino acids: CASSVQDGTVISTDTQYF. The CDR3, as DNA: TGTGCCAGCAGCGTACAGGATGGAACAGTCATTAGCACAGATACGCAGTATTTT.

This rearrangement joins TRBV7-2 to TRBJ2-1; 11 positions match TRBD2. The ends lost 5 bases at V and 10 bases at J; junction bases unmatched: 16. Germline-derived CDR1 and CDR2 are SGHTA and FQGNSA. The CDR3 covers 17 residues. CDR3 DNA sequence: TGTGCCAGCAGCCGGGGGGGAGGGCTAGCGGGAGGAAGGGAGCAGTTCTTC. Translating gives CASSRGGGLAGGREQFF.

The gene calls are TRBV6-5 and TRBJ2-7, with 7 bases matching TRBD1. Trimming cost V 6 bases and J 6 bases; bases outside gene matches: 8. Germline lookup yields CDR1 MNHEY and CDR2 SVGAGI. This CDR3 is 13 amino acids long. As DNA, the CDR3 is TGTGCCAGCAGCCGACAGGGTTCGCGCGAGCAGTACTTC. Translation: CASSRQGSREQYF.

As regards this clone: This sample includes further DNA sequences coding for the same CDR3. The CDR3 protein is CASSLGYEQYF. DNA of the CDR3: TGTGCCAGCAGTTTAGGGTATGAGCAGTACTTC. The chain joins TRBV27 to TRBJ2-7; D gene unclear. Trimming took 2 bases from V and 7 from J, leaving 6 bases between them. In germline, CDR1 is MNHEY, CDR2 SMNVEV (reference sequence). CDR3 length: 11 amino acids.

The V gene is TRBV7-2, the J gene TRBJ1-2, with 7 bases aligning to TRBD1. The CDR3 length is 15 residues. Germline V gene data show CDR1 as SGHTA and CDR2 as FQGNSA. The V and J ends lost 5 bases and 7 bases, in that order; junction bases with no gene match: 13. CDR3 sequence (DNA): TGTGCCAGCAGCCTCCGGACAGGCAATAAGGGTGGCTACACCTTC. This codes for CASSLRTGNKGGYTF.

The V gene is TRBV2, the J gene TRBJ1-4; D is unresolved. The CDR3 runs 16 residues. The germline CDR1 and CDR2 sequences are SNHLY and FYNNEI. Deletions cut 4 bases from V and 5 bases from J, with 17 bases between. The CDR3 sequence is CASSGVIWGTNEKLFF. The CDR3, as DNA: TGTGCCAGCAGTGGGGTTATCTGGGGAACAAATGAAAAACTGTTTTTT.

The J gene is TRBJ2-1, the V gene TRBV7-2, with TRBD2 matching 13 bases. Germline V CDR1 and CDR2: SGHTA, FQGNSA. This CDR3 comprises 14 residues. J gave up 8 bases and V 5 bases, and 3 bases lay outside the gene matches. The CDR3 loop reads CASSQTSGRYEQFF. CDR3 sequence (DNA): TGTGCCAGCAGCCAGACTAGCGGGAGGTATGAGCAGTTCTTC.

This chain uses TRBV7-2 with TRBJ2-3; 11 bases are a match to TRBD2. The ends lost 4 bases at V and 4 bases at J; junction bases unmatched: 4. The CDR3 length is 15 residues. Germline V gene sequence: CDR1 SGHTA, CDR2 FQGNSA. The CDR3 protein is CASSSGLADADTQYF. CDR3 nucleotides: TGTGCCAGCAGCTCGGGACTAGCGGACGCAGATACGCAGTATTTT. The full variable domain, in which reference TRBV7-2 and TRBJ2-3 provide the parts outside the CDR3, is GAGVSQSPSNKVTEKGKDVELRCDPISGHTALYWYRQSLGQGLEFLIYFQGNSAPDKSGLPSDRFSAERTGGSVSTLTIQRTQQEDSAVYLCASSSGLADADTQYFGPGTRLTVL.

The gene calls are TRBV27 and TRBJ1-2; TRBD1 agrees at 11 bases. V lost 0 bases and J lost 5; bases outside the gene matches: 2. Germline assignment: CDR1 MNHEY and CDR2 SMNVEV (reference sequence). The CDR3 runs to 15 residues. The CDR3 DNA reads as TGTGCCAGCAGTTTATCCGGACAGGGGGCGTATGGCTACACCTTC. The encoded protein is CASSLSGQGAYGYTF.

This sequence joins TRBV5-1 and TRBJ2-7; 13 bases agree with TRBD2. The CDR3 extends over 15 amino acids. Trimming at V came to 3 bases and at J to 3 bases, leaving 3 bases not matched to a gene. Germline CDR1 and CDR2: SGHRS and YFSETQ. CDR3 nucleotides: TGCGCCAGCAGCTGGGGGACTAGCGGGAACTACGAGCAGTACTTC. This gives the protein CASSWGTSGNYEQYF.

The chain links TRBV29-1 to TRBJ1-1; D may be TRBD1 (6 bases). Trimming removed 7 bases from V and 0 bases from J, with 18 bases in between. Germline V gene sequence: CDR1 SQVTM, CDR2 ANQGSEA. CDR3 size: 15 residues. The chain's CDR3 is CSAAGGAGLNTEAFF. The CDR3, as DNA: TGCAGCGCCGCCGGGGGCGCAGGGCTGAACACTGAAGCTTTCTTT.

J is TRBJ2-3 and V is TRBV30; TRBD2 matches 14 bases. The germline gives CDR1 GTSNPN, CDR2 SVGIG (reference sequence). This CDR3 region has 16 residues. V lost 2 bases to trimming and J lost 4 bases; unmatched junction nucleotides: 5. CDR3 loop: CAWSSGLAGGPDTQYF. The CDR3, as DNA: TGTGCCTGGAGTTCCGGACTAGCGGGAGGTCCAGATACGCAGTATTTT.

The chain links TRBV27 to TRBJ2-1; 9 bases fit TRBD2. Germline trimming cut 3 bases from V and 3 bases from J; bases unmatched to any gene: 3. This CDR3 spans 15 amino acids. CDR1 and CDR2 from the germline V gene are MNHEY and SMNVEV (reference sequence). CDR3 protein: CASSFSGGGYNEQFF. CDR3 DNA: TGTGCCAGCAGTTTTAGCGGGGGTGGCTACAATGAGCAGTTCTTC.

The genes are TRBV5-5 and TRBJ2-1; maybe TRBD1 (5 bases). The CDR3 extends over 16 amino acids. Germline CDR1 and CDR2: SGHKS and YYEKEE (reference sequence). Trimming cost V 1 base and J 3 bases, with 14 bases left between them. The CDR3 here is CASSLMGRANYNEQFF. The CDR3 nucleotides are TGTGCCAGCAGCTTGATGGGCAGGGCAAACTACAATGAGCAGTTCTTC.

The rearrangement uses TRBV19 and TRBJ2-7; tentative D call: TRBD2 (6 bases). The CDR3 spans 15 residues. The ends were cut back, 5 bases at V and 2 bases at J, with 16 bases in the middle. Germline V gene sequence: CDR1 LNHDA, CDR2 SQIVND (reference sequence). The CDR3 DNA sequence: TGTGCCAGTAGTTCCCCAGCGGAGGGCCCCTACGAGCAGTACTTC. Translation: CASSSPAEGPYEQYF.

This clone has ten or more counts. The CDR3 DNA is TGTGCCAGCAGCCCCCTGGTCGCAACTAATGAAAAACTGTTTTTT. Translating gives CASSPLVATNEKLFF. The chain carries TRBV5-5 and TRBJ1-4; D is unresolved. Trimming stripped 4 bases from V and 0 bases from J, with 10 bases between. The CDR3 extends over 15 amino acids. Per germline, CDR1 SGHKS and CDR2 YYEKEE (reference sequence).

The chain employs TRBV6-6 and TRBJ2-4; tentatively, D is TRBD1 (5 bases). The length of the CDR3 is 12 residues. The V and J ends lost 5 bases and 5 bases respectively, with 7 bases between them. Germline V gene lookup returns CDR1 MNHNY and CDR2 SVGAGI (reference sequence). Written as DNA, the CDR3 is TGTGCCAGCAGTCAGACAGAAAACATTCAGTACTTC. This encodes CASSQTENIQYF.

The rearrangement uses TRBV18 and TRBJ1-1; 7 bases agree with TRBD1. Germline CDR1 reads KGHSH; CDR2 reads LQKENI. The CDR3 spans 13 residues. After removal of 4 bases from V and 5 bases from J, the junction contained 4 bases not matched to a gene. CDR3 sequence (DNA): TGTGCCAGCTCACGAACAGGGGATACTGAAGCTTTCTTT. Its protein is CASSRTGDTEAFF.

Ten or more counts support this clone. The chain couples TRBV18 to TRBJ2-1; 7 nucleotides agree with TRBD2. Germline-derived CDR1 and CDR2 are KGHSH and LQKENI. Unmatched junction bases numbered 6, after V lost 2 bases and J lost 8 bases. This CDR3 comprises 14 residues. CDR3 loop: CASSPVVAGDEQFF. The CDR3 nucleotides read TGTGCCAGCTCACCAGTTGTTGCGGGAGATGAGCAGTTCTTC.

The gene calls are TRBV7-2 and TRBJ2-7, with no clear D. CDR3 size: 14 residues. The germline V gene encodes CDR1 SGHTA and CDR2 FQGNSA. Trimming pared 1 base from V and 6 bases from J, leaving 13 bases between. CDR3: CASSLGSQLPEQYF. The DNA for the CDR3 is TGTGCCAGCAGCTTAGGCTCCCAGCTCCCCGAGCAGTACTTC.

V is TRBV27 and J is TRBJ1-5; D gene ambiguous. Germline CDR1 and CDR2: MNHEY and SMNVEV (reference sequence). The V and J ends lost 3 bases and 4 bases respectively, with 13 bases between them. The CDR3 is made up of 15 amino acids. This chain's CDR3 is CASSLWWSANQPQHF. In DNA, the CDR3 is TGTGCCAGCAGTTTGTGGTGGTCAGCTAATCAGCCCCAGCATTTT.

This chain connects TRBV28 to TRBJ1-5; D is perhaps TRBD1 (6 bases). CDR3 size: 17 residues. Trimming shortened V by 4 bases and J by 2 bases, and 18 bases separated the two germline ends. CDR1 is MDHEN, CDR2 SYDVKM, per germline. The DNA for the CDR3 is TGTGCCAGCAGTTCCTTCTCAGGGGAAAGGGGCAATCAGCCCCAGCATTTT. This sequence encodes CASSSFSGERGNQPQHF. Using reference TRBV28 and TRBJ1-5 for the parts outside the CDR3, the full variable domain is DVKVTQSSRYLVKRTGEKVFLECVQDMDHENMFWYRQDPGLGLRLIYFSYDVKMKEKGDIPEGYSVSREKKERFSLILESASTNQTSMYLCASSSFSGERGNQPQHFGDGTRLSIL.

The J gene is TRBJ2-7, the V gene TRBV11-2, with D perhaps TRBD2 (5 bases). The V and J ends lost 1 base and 4 bases respectively, with 11 bases between them. The CDR3 covers 14 residues. The V gene's germline CDR1 is SGHAT and CDR2 FQNNGV. CDR3 nucleotide sequence: TGTGCCAGCAGCTTAGTAGACGGGAAATACGAGCAGTACTTC. Amino acid sequence: CASSLVDGKYEQYF.

This clone was observed a single time. The V gene is TRBV30, the J gene TRBJ1-4, with a possible D match to TRBD1 (5 bases). Trimming stripped 2 bases from V and 4 bases from J, with 14 bases between. Germline V gives CDR1 GTSNPN, CDR2 SVGIG (reference sequence). The CDR3 is 15 amino acids. CDR3 protein: CAWSLLAGSNEKLFF. The DNA for the CDR3 is TGTGCCTGGAGTCTCCTCGCAGGGAGTAATGAAAAACTGTTTTTT.